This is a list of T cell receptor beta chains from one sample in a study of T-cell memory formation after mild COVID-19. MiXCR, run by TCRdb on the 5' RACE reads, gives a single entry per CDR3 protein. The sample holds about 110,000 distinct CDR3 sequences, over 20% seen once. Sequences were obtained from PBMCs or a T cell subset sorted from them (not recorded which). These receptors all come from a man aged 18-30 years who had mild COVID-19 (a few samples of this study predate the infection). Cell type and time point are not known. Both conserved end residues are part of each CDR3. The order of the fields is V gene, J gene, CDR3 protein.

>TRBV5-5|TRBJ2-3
CASSLVGGGVDTQYF
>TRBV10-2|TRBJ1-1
CASSEAQGPATTEAFF
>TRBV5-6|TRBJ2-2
CASSLKSPGELFF
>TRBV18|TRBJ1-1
CASSPPSHRGVNTEAFF
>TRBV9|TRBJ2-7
CASSAGTGNSYEQYF
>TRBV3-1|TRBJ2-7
CASSQFLGYEQYF
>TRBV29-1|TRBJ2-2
CSVRDGNTGELFF
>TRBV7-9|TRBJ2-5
CASSSGQGRETQYF
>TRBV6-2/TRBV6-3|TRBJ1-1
CASSYDPWQANTEAFF
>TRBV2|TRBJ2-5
CASSDRGVTAGTQYF
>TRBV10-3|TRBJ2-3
CAISPVRTDTQYF
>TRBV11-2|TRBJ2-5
CASSLWGETQYF
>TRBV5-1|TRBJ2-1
CASSLGIRGVTYNEQFF
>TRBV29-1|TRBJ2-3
CSVCQLGTDTQYF
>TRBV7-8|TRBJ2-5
CASSIPSSGNGETQYF
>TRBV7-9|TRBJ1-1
CASSLARFRDRSVNTEAFF
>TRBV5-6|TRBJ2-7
CASSLGDSPREQYF
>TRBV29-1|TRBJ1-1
CSVSKMNTEAFF
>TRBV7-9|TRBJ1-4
CASSPELGREKLFF
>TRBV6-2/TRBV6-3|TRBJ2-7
CASSYNAAYEQYF
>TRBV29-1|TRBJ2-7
CSVVFASLPWEQYF
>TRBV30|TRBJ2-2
CAWSWGIPNTGELFF
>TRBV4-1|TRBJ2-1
CASSQRTGNEQFF
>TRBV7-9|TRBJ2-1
CASSSPSGTSYNEQFF
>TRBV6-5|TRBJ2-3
CASSLNPYGGAGDTQYF
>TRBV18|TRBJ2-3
CASSPFRGLGDTQYF
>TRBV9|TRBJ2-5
CASSVAWTPQETQYF
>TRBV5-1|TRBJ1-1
CASSLALGGPEAFF
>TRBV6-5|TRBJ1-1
CASSYGGASEAFF
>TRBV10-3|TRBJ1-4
CAISGQSNEKLFF
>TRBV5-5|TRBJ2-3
CASSPVPDRGWGDTQYF
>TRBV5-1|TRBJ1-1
CASSDGGTEAFF
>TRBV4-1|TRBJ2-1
CASSEPHPGGGYNEQFF
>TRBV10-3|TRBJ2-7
CAISDPQGAYEQYF
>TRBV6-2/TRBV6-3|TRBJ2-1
CASSVASVADPYNEQFF
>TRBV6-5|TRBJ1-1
CASSYSAGRGTEAFF
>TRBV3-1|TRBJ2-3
CASSQESRGDTDTQYF
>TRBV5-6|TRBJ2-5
CASSLISGGDQYF
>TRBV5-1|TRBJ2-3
CASSLDEDTQYF
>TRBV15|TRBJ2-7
CATSPTGTKNYEQYF
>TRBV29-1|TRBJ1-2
CSVVGPQSHGYTF
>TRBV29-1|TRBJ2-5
CSVVVLGETQYF
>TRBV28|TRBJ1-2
CASRGNWTGYGYTF
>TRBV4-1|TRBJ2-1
CASSQAAAGGPYNEQFF
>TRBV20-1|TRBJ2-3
CSAPRQISSTDTQYF
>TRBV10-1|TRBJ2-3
CASSGETGDTQYF
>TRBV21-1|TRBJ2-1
CASSTSPAGEEQFF
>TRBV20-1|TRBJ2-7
CSARQNWEQYF
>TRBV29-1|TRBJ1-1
CSVHARRERTEAFF
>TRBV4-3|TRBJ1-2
CASSQDRIQGYTF
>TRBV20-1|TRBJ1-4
CSARVRATNEKLFF
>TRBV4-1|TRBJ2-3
CASSQGETDTQYF
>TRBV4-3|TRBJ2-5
CASSQGGREQETQYF
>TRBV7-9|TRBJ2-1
CASSVLLAYEQFF
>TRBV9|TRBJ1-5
CASSLGRSSQPQHF
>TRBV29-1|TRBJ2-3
CSYRGFTQYF
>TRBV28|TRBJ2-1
CASNLGGYNEQFF
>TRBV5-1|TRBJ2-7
CASSWAGTDSYEQYF